A few counts support the clone carrying this T cell receptor (beta chain). Its antigen remains unidentified. This CDR3 spans 12 amino acids. Trimming left V 3 bases short and J 2 bases short, with 5 bases between. Germline lookup yields CDR1 DFQATT and CDR2 SNEGSKA (reference sequence). TCRdb reprocessed the RACE reads with MiXCR, giving one entry per CDR3 protein. The data show around 190,000 distinct CDR3 sequences, under 25% seen once. This record belongs to a study of human T cells and chemical hapten exposure. Overall study context: The patients, most of them female, presented with alopecia areata, totalis or universalis. Findings of the study overall: Expanded TCRs showed more large CDR3 clusters than pre-sensitization or healthy control sets. TCRs whose frequency exceeded 1 in 1000 remained the same following DPC sensitization.

The time point is: patch test 1, 2 weeks after DPC sensitization. As to treatment: therapeutic diphenylcyclopropenone sensitization with weekly scalp DPC. The donor pool consisted of alopecia patients aged 18 to 70 years, considered suitable for DPC. The chain employs TRBV20-1 and TRBJ2-1; D uncertain. The receptor was derived from a woman in her fifties or sixties with alopecia areata. Some clones in this sample may be carry-over from other donors' samples. The sequences come from whole blood, collected in connection with sensitization to the hapten diphenylcyclopropenone (DPC). CDR3 bases: TGCAGTGCTAGCGGGCCCTACAATGAGCAGTTCTTC. Its translation is CSASGPYNEQFF.